This T cell receptor beta chain was identified during a study of radiation and T cells in renal cell carcinoma (dated by TCRdb to 2020 to 2022). As for the study more broadly: The samples were obtained from a clinical trial, where primary renal cell carcinomas were treated with 15 Gy stereotactic body radiation therapy and then removed by nephrectomy 4 weeks afterward. In total, 50 to 60 samples, comprising 26 tumors and approximately 27 peripheral blood samples, were subjected to TCR beta sequencing. Across all 50 or so samples, 4,000,000 or so unique CDR3 nucleotide sequences, encoding around 2.4 million unique CDR3 amino acid sequences, were identified. What the work shows at the level of the full study, not this receptor alone: Changes in the blood repertoire were not tracked past 4 weeks after treatment. Effects of radiation dose or scheduling on the TCR repertoire could not be addressed with the single-armed trial design. Because no pretreatment tumor biopsies were available, whether clonotypes were present in the tumor at baseline could not be determined. In blood, the top tumor clonotypes increased between baseline and 2 weeks post-radiation and then shrank by 4 weeks, which suggests that tumor-resident clones expanded only transiently.

TCR beta libraries were generated from genomic DNA with the immunoSEQ kit, following the manufacturer's recommendations. To prepare the libraries, a first multiplex PCR with proprietary primers was run, followed by a second PCR that added unique barcodes, and a bead cleanup was done after each round. Each sample batch included a kit-provided positive control reaction and a negative control reaction. The final libraries underwent checking on an Agilent 4200 TapeStation D1000 ScreenTape, volumetric pooling, and quantification by qPCR. Sequencing was performed on an Illumina NextSeq500 using a MidOutput 150-cycle cartridge, with 156 Read1 cycles, 15 Index1 cycles, and the kit custom primers. The pooled library was loaded at around 1.1 pM with about 20% PhiX control spiked in. In the source study's methods: Vendor-processed data were analyzed in R, and a clonotype was defined as all T cells sharing the same CDR3 nucleotide sequence. In the clone abundance analyses, frequencies were normalized to the 10,000 most abundant clones in each sample. Public T cell clones, which averaged fewer than five per sample, were removed prior to analysis. An abundance difference of at least 32-fold between compartments was the criterion for calling clonotypes tumor-enriched or baseline blood-enriched. A beta-binomial differential abundance model was used to identify clonotypes that were expanded or contracted between blood time points. Similarity between tumor and blood repertoires was quantified using the Baroni-Urbani and Buser coefficient, and groups were compared with two-tailed Wilcoxon tests in R. TCRdb limited this immuneACCESS table to in-frame rearrangements with V and J called. A share of clones is missing; checked studies link under half to unresolved V genes, and the rest is unexplained. V, J and clone size derive from that table, while D and trimming were established from the DNA sequence. In all, the sample holds about 95,000 clones, and 75% to 90% of those were seen once. The top ten clones comprise roughly 8% of the sample.

The sample's time point label is to be understood as: baseline pretreatment blood. Read against the paper, the sample's treatment or condition label means: 15 Gy SBRT to primary tumor, nephrectomy 4 weeks later. Serial peripheral blood from radiation-treated patients was sampled at baseline, 2 weeks and 4 weeks after SBRT to track tumor-enriched clonotypes. Every patient had renal cell carcinoma of clear cell pathology. Genomic DNA for TCR sequencing was prepared using the QIAamp DNA Blood Mini Kit (Qiagen). The analyses included just those samples that passed every quality control check. As regards this clone: The clone's antigen remains unknown. No base qualities exist here, and no much larger clone lies one base off it.

Spanning cysteine to phenylalanine, the CDR3 consists of 14 amino acids. Just the 42-base CDR3 DNA is kept, in frame starting at base 1. The V and J ends are trimmed by 6 bases and 4 bases, leaving 13 bases between them. CDR1 and CDR2 are read off the germline V gene as MNHNS and SASEGT. Recombination connected TRBV6-1 to TRBJ2-1, and possibly TRBD1, on 5 matching bases. The sequence came from a man aged 50-59 years with renal cell carcinoma. Here the sequenced sample was blood, taken from a patient whose treatment included radiotherapy and nephrectomy. The CDR3 amino acid sequence is: CASSPGSQYNEQFF. In nucleotide form, the sequence is TGTGCCAGCAGCCCAGGGTCCCAATACAATGAGCAGTTCTTC.